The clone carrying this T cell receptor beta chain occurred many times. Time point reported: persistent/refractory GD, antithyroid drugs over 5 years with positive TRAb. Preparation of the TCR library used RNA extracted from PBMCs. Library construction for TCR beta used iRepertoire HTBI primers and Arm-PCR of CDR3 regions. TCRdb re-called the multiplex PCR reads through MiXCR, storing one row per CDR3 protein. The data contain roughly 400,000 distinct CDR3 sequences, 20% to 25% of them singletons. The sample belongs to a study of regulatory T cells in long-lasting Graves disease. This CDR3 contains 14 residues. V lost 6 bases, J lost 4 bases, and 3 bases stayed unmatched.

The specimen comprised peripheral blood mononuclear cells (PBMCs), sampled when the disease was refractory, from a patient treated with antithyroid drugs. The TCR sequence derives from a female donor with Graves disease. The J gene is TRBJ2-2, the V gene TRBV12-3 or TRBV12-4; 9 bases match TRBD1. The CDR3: CASRGTGTTGELFF. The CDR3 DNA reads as TGTGCCAGCAGGGGGACAGGGACCACCGGGGAGCTGTTTTTT.